These T cell receptor beta chains were read from a single sample in a study of response to subunit inactivated influenza vaccine. From the RT-PCR reads, TCRdb called clonotypes with MiXCR, one entry per CDR3 protein. The sample lists around 710,000 distinct CDR3 sequences; around 14% were seen once. This specimen was PBMCs from blood, taken around 14 days before vaccination. Every receptor here comes from a man aged 50 to 60 who received an inactivated influenza vaccine. The CDR3 runs from the conserved cysteine through the conserved F or W. A D gene is named only where the DNA matches it firmly. Clone sizes are given selectively: once, few, many, or a class where the clone is expanded.

TRBV3-1	.	.	TRBJ1-2	TGTGCCAGCAGCCAAGGCCCAGCAGGGTATGGCTACACCTTC	CASSQGPAGYGYTF
TRBV28	.	.	TRBJ2-3	TGTGCCAGCAGCTTAACAGGGTTGGAGAGCACAGATACGCAGTATTTT	CASSLTGLESTDTQYF
TRBV6-1	TRBD2	.	TRBJ2-7	TGTGCCAGCAGGATAGGGAGGGGTTCTGGCTACGAGCAGTACTTC	CASRIGRGSGYEQYF
TRBV6-5	.	many	TRBJ1-6	TGTGCCAGCAGTTACGAATGGGGCAGTAATTCACCCCTCCACTTT	CASSYEWGSNSPLHF
TRBV9	TRBD2	.	TRBJ2-1	TGTGCCAGCAGCGTCGACTCTCTAGCGGGAGCTCTCTACAATGAGCAGTTCTTC	CASSVDSLAGALYNEQFF
TRBV7-9	.	.	TRBJ2-3	TGTGCCAGCAGCTTAGGACCCAGGACAGATACGCAGTATTTT	CASSLGPRTDTQYF
TRBV12-3/TRBV12-4	TRBD2	few	TRBJ2-3	TGTGCCAGCAGTTTTGAAAAGGTTTCCGGGACTATATCTTCAGGACGGAGGCCAGATACGCAGTATTTT	CASSFEKVSGTISSGRRPDTQYF
TRBV4-1	.	.	TRBJ2-3	TGCGCCAGCAGCCACCCACAGGGGAGGGGTACAGATACGCAGTATTTT	CASSHPQGRGTDTQYF
TRBV4-2	.	.	TRBJ2-5	TGTGCCAGCAGCCCATTAGCTGCGGGACAAGAGACCCAGTACTTC	CASSPLAAGQETQYF
TRBV19	.	.	TRBJ1-1	TGTGCCAGTACTATGGGACGGGTCAGGATGAACACTGAAGCTTTCTTT	CASTMGRVRMNTEAFF
TRBV6-1	.	few	TRBJ2-4	TGTGCCAGCAAGACGATCAAGGGTATCTTAGCCAAAAACATTCAGTACTTC	CASKTIKGILAKNIQYF
TRBV12-3/TRBV12-4	.	few	TRBJ1-1	TGTGCCAGCAGTTTCCATATGAACACTGAAGCTTTCTTT	CASSFHMNTEAFF
TRBV7-8	TRBD1	few	TRBJ2-1	TGTGCCAGCAGCTTAGCGCGGGGACAGGGGGCCAATGAGCAGTTCTTC	CASSLARGQGANEQFF
TRBV28	TRBD2	.	TRBJ2-7	TGTGCCAGCAGTCAAATCGCCCGGGACTACTCCTACGAGCAGTACTTC	CASSQIARDYSYEQYF
TRBV28	TRBD1	many	TRBJ1-1	TGTGCCAGCAGTTCGCACAGGGGGTTGGGCACTGAAGCTTTCTTT	CASSSHRGLGTEAFF
TRBV28	.	few	TRBJ1-4	TGTGCCAGCAGTGACAACGGAAGGGAAAAACTGTTTTTT	CASSDNGREKLFF
TRBV3-1	TRBD2	.	TRBJ2-1	TGTGCCAGCAGCCCAATAGCGGGGGGGCTCGATGAGCAGCTCTTC	CASSPIAGGLDEQLF
TRBV7-6	TRBD2	.	TRBJ2-7	TGTGCCAGCAGCAGCGGTAGCGGGAAGAGATACGAGCAGTACTTC	CASSSGSGKRYEQYF
TRBV4-3	.	.	TRBJ2-3	TGCGCCAGCAGCAGCTTGGGGGCGGATACGCAGTATTTT	CASSSLGADTQYF
TRBV5-1	TRBD1	.	TRBJ2-5	TGCGCCAGCAGCCTCCGACAGGGGCGGGGAGAGACCCAGTACTTC	CASSLRQGRGETQYF
TRBV6-7	.	.	TRBJ2-7	TGTGCCAGCAGTTACTCGAAGTTTAAGGGACACGAGCAGTACTTC	CASSYSKFKGHEQYF
TRBV5-1	TRBD1	.	TRBJ2-3	TGCGCCAGCAGCTTGCCCCGGACAGGGGAAGGTCCCACAGATACGCAGTATTTT	CASSLPRTGEGPTDTQYF
TRBV6-2/TRBV6-3	TRBD2	.	TRBJ2-7	TGTGCCAGCAGTCAAAATCCGGGACTAGCAGCGACGAAGTACTTC	CASSQNPGLAATKYF
TRBV29-1	.	.	TRBJ1-1	TGCAGCGCCGAAGCCCTAGAGGGCACTGAAGCTTTCTTT	CSAEALEGTEAFF
TRBV7-8	TRBD2	.	TRBJ2-1	TGTGCCAGCAGCTTAGGCGGGAGGTTTTACAATGAGCAGTTCTTC	CASSLGGRFYNEQFF
TRBV12-3/TRBV12-4	TRBD1	.	TRBJ2-7	TGTGCCAGCAGTTTGTTTGGGGACAGGCCCTACGAGCAGTACTTC	CASSLFGDRPYEQYF
TRBV7-2	.	many	TRBJ2-5	TGTGCCAGCAGCTTAGTAGGGCGCGAAGAGACCCAGTACTTC	CASSLVGREETQYF
TRBV15	.	.	TRBJ2-2	TGTGCCACCAGCAGAGATCGTGGGGCCGGGGAGCTGTTTTTT	CATSRDRGAGELFF
TRBV2	.	few	TRBJ1-5	TGTGCCAGCATGCTACAGGGAGGCAATCAGCCCCAGCATTTT	CASMLQGGNQPQHF
TRBV6-1	TRBD2	few	TRBJ2-1	TGTGCCAGCAGTCCCAGCGGGAGGCCCCCTTTACCTTACAATGAGCAGTTCTTC	CASSPSGRPPLPYNEQFF
TRBV4-2	.	few	TRBJ1-6	TGTGCCAGCAGCCAAGGCGGTTTTTTGGATCCCTATAATTCACCCCTCCACTTT	CASSQGGFLDPYNSPLHF
TRBV5-1	.	many	TRBJ2-3	TGCGCCAGCAGCTTCGGCCAGGGAAGGACAGATACGCAGTATTTT	CASSFGQGRTDTQYF
TRBV29-1	.	.	TRBJ1-2	TGCAGCGTCCCTTGGAGGGAGGGTCAGGGCTACACCTTC	CSVPWREGQGYTF
TRBV5-6	.	few	TRBJ2-3	TGTGCCAGCAGCCCGGACAGTGGAGGTCATACGCAGTATTTT	CASSPDSGGHTQYF
TRBV3-1	.	few	TRBJ2-1	TGTGCCAGCAGCCGAACAGCCCTCTCCTACAATGAGCAGTTCTTC	CASSRTALSYNEQFF
TRBV5-1	TRBD2	few	TRBJ2-2	TGCGCCAGCAGTCCTAGCGGGGACAACACCGGGGAGCTGTTTTTT	CASSPSGDNTGELFF
TRBV30	.	.	TRBJ2-1	TGTGCCTGGGACGATTTTACCTTGAGCTCCTACAATGAGCAGTTCTTC	CAWDDFTLSSYNEQFF
TRBV19	.	few	TRBJ1-6	TGTGCCTCGGTGGGGCCGAACTATAATTCACCCCTCCACTTT	CASVGPNYNSPLHF
TRBV7-2	.	once	TRBJ2-4	TGTGCCAGCACCCTCGACCGAGCCGAGGGCATTCAGTACTTC	CASTLDRAEGIQYF
TRBV18	.	few	TRBJ1-1	TGTGCCAGCTCACCGACCGGGACAAACTCCCCTCCTTTCTTT	CASSPTGTNSPPFF
TRBV6-5	.	.	TRBJ1-2	TGTGCCAGCAGTTACACGGACAAACTTAACTATGGCTACACCTTC	CASSYTDKLNYGYTF